Listed here are 31 T cell receptor beta chains from one sample, sequenced in a study of OX40 agonist ivuxolimab in advanced cancers. Sequencing was performed with immunoSEQ multiplex PCR; in TCRdb, only in-frame clones are kept and a portion is missing. The table includes about 50,000 clones, about 85% detected once. The sequencing here drew on CD4+ or CD8+ T cells sorted from blood, taken in a trial of the OX40 agonist ivuxolimab. Receptor source: an adult with an advanced solid tumor such as melanoma, head and neck, liver or kidney cancer.

This chain uses TRBV30 with TRBJ1-2, with D possibly matching TRBD1 (6 bases). The V end was cut by 4 bases, the J end by 6 bases, with 15 bases between. The CDR3 loop spans 13 amino acids. Germline lookup yields CDR1 GTSNPN and CDR2 SVGIG (reference sequence). The CDR3 spells CAWKSSGEDGYTF. CDR3 DNA sequence: TGTGCCTGGAAATCGTCAGGGGAGGATGGCTACACCTTC.

V is TRBV28 and J is TRBJ2-3, with no clear D. CDR1 is MDHEN and CDR2 is SYDVKM in the germline V gene. Trimming shortened V by 1 base and J by 2 bases, and 7 bases separated the two germline ends. The CDR3 length is 14 residues. CDR3 bases: TGTGCCAGCAGTTTATCCATCATCACAGATACGCAGTATTTT. Encoded protein: CASSLSIITDTQYF.

This clone showed up just once. This chain joins TRBV6-5 and TRBJ2-7; D uncertain. Germline CDR1 is MNHEY and CDR2 is SVGAGI. V was shortened by 5 bases and J by 3 bases, with 5 bases between the two germline ends. This CDR3 has 11 residues. The CDR3 loop reads CASSRVYEQYF. The DNA of the CDR3 is TGTGCCAGCAGTCGGGTCTACGAGCAGTACTTC.

This clone was seen a handful of times. The genes are TRBV5-4 and TRBJ2-7; the match to TRBD2 covers 9 bases. CDR3 length: 15 residues. Germline loops: CDR1 SGHNT, CDR2 YYREEE (reference sequence). Trimming removed 1 base from V and 6 bases from J; junction bases left unmatched: 8. The CDR3 is CASSLRAGGGGEQYF. CDR3 in DNA: TGTGCCAGCAGCTTGCGAGCGGGGGGCGGCGGCGAGCAGTACTTC.

The CDR3 region has the DNA TGCGCCAGCAGCTCCAGATCGAGCCACGAGCAGTACTTC. It specifies CASSSRSSHEQYF. V usage is TRBV5-1 and J usage is TRBJ2-5; no definite D call. The J call is uncertain, as TRBJ2-7 better fits the DNA end. The CDR3 extends over 13 amino acids. Germline values: CDR1 SGHRS, CDR2 YFSETQ.

There are a few counts of this clone. V gene TRBV6-1 combines with J gene TRBJ2-3, with D perhaps matching TRBD1 (5 bases). Germline CDR1 reads MNHNS; CDR2 reads SASEGT. There are 15 residues in the CDR3. The ends were cut back, 7 bases at V and 5 bases at J, with 19 bases in the middle. The CDR3 bases are TGTGCCAGCAACCCGATTGGGCAGGGTGGAGATACGCAGTATTTT. It codes for CASNPIGQGGDTQYF.

There are a few counts of this clone. The chain has TRBV5-6 and TRBJ1-5; no clear D. The germline V and J ends were trimmed by 0 bases and 4 bases, with 11 bases remaining between them. There are 15 residues in the CDR3. CDR1 is SGHDT and CDR2 is YYEEEE in the germline V gene. The CDR3 sequence is CASSLGMDGNQPQHF. The CDR3 DNA sequence: TGTGCCAGCAGCTTGGGGATGGACGGTAATCAGCCCCAGCATTTT.

This clone was seen only once. The chain links TRBV19 to TRBJ1-4, with 11 bases that match TRBD1. The V gene end was trimmed by 5 bases and the J gene end by 7 bases; junction bases not matched to a gene: 6. Germline-derived CDR1 and CDR2 are LNHDA and SQIVND (reference sequence). The CDR3 extends over 15 amino acids. CDR3 loop: CASSPGTGGVEKLFF. Written as DNA, the CDR3 is TGTGCCAGTAGTCCTGGGACAGGGGGTGTTGAAAAACTGTTTTTT.

This clone was counted only a few times. The CDR3 nucleotides are TGTGCCAGCAGCGCATCGGGACAGGCCCTCGAGCAGTACTTC. Amino acids: CASSASGQALEQYF. The chain carries TRBV9 and TRBJ2-7, with 8 bases identical to TRBD1. The germline CDR1 and CDR2 sequences are SGDLS and YYNGEE. Losses at the gene ends were 3 bases for V and 6 bases for J; bases not matched to a gene: 8. This CDR3 contains 14 residues.

The chain employs TRBV7-6 and TRBJ2-7; 12 bases agree with TRBD2. V lost 5 bases to trimming and J lost 0 bases; unmatched junction nucleotides: 2. The CDR3 is 15 residues long. Germline V lookup: CDR1 SGHVS, CDR2 FNYEAQ. In DNA form, the CDR3 reads TGTGCCAGCAGCCAGACTAGCGGGGGCTCCTACGAGCAGTACTTC. Translating gives CASSQTSGGSYEQYF.

The chain employs TRBV19 and TRBJ2-6, with D unresolved. The V gene's germline CDR1 is LNHDA and CDR2 SQIVND (reference sequence). The CDR3 loop spans 14 amino acids. V lost 5 bases, J lost 2 bases, and 7 bases lay in between. Here the CDR3 reads CASSLQPGANVLTF. CDR3 bases: TGTGCCAGTAGTCTTCAGCCTGGGGCCAACGTCCTGACTTTC.

V and J are TRBV30 and TRBJ1-2, with TRBD1 matching over 7 bases. Unmatched junction bases numbered 7, after V lost 2 bases and J lost 4 bases. The germline gives CDR1 GTSNPN, CDR2 SVGIG (reference sequence). The CDR3 spans 14 residues. The CDR3 here is CAWSSRGASYGYTF. DNA for the CDR3: TGTGCCTGGAGTTCCAGGGGGGCCTCCTATGGCTACACCTTC.

V and J are TRBV7-3 and TRBJ1-1; D ambiguous. The CDR3 length is 13 residues. Deletions cut 5 bases from V and 1 base from J, with 8 bases between. The germline gives CDR1 SGHTA, CDR2 FQGTGA. The CDR3 region is CASSMERNTEAFF. In nucleotides, the CDR3 is TGTGCCAGCAGCATGGAAAGGAACACTGAAGCTTTCTTT.

V usage is TRBV2 and J usage is TRBJ1-5, with D uncertain. Trimming took 2 bases from V and 9 from J, leaving 17 bases between them. Germline assignment: CDR1 SNHLY and CDR2 FYNNEI. The CDR3 runs to 15 residues. CDR3 sequence (DNA): TGTGCCAGCAGTGAAAGGGTTAGTTCCCCTTCGCCCCAGCATTTT. This gives the protein CASSERVSSPSPQHF.

J is TRBJ2-5 and V is TRBV19; 8 bases map to TRBD1. The J call may be faulty, since TRBJ2-7 better matches the DNA end. Germline V gives CDR1 LNHDA, CDR2 SQIVND (reference sequence). The CDR3 is 15 residues long. The CDR3 DNA reads as TGTGCCAGTAGGCCATCCAGGGGGCTTATGTACGAGCAGTACTTC. It encodes CASRPSRGLMYEQYF.

CDR3 protein: CASHKTGALGNSPLHF. The CDR3 nucleotides are TGTGCCTCACACAAAACAGGGGCCCTGGGGAATTCACCCCTCCACTTT. J is TRBJ1-6 and V is TRBV30; TRBD1 agrees at 7 bases. Germline trimming cut 7 bases from V and 7 bases from J; bases unmatched to any gene: 16. The CDR3 totals 16 residues. Germline V gene sequence: CDR1 GTSNPN, CDR2 SVGIG (reference sequence). Full variable domain (outside the CDR3, taken from reference TRBV30 and TRBJ1-6): SQTIHQWPATLVQPVGSPLSLECTVEGTSNPNLYWYRQAAGRGLQLLFYSVGIGQISSEVPQNLSASRPQDRQFILSSKKLLLSDSGFYLCASHKTGALGNSPLHFGNGTRLTVT.

The chain recombines TRBV6-5 with TRBJ2-1, with unresolved D. CDR1 is MNHEY, CDR2 SVGAGI, per germline. V was cut by 2 bases and J by 10 bases, with 12 bases left in between. There are 13 residues in the CDR3. In DNA form, the CDR3 reads TGTGCCAGCAGTTACAGCATCGAGCAGGAGCAGTTCTTC. This gives the protein CASSYSIEQEQFF.

In DNA, the CDR3 is TGCGCCAGCAGCCCGACCGGGACAGGGACCCACGAGCAGTACTTC. This encodes CASSPTGTGTHEQYF. V and J are TRBV5-1 and TRBJ2-7, with 9 bases identical to TRBD1. J lost 5 bases, V lost 4 bases, and 10 bases had no gene match. This CDR3 is 15 amino acids long. Germline assignment: CDR1 SGHRS and CDR2 YFSETQ.

This sequence joins TRBV19 and TRBJ1-4; a weak D match, TRBD1 (5 bases). CDR1 is LNHDA, CDR2 SQIVND, per germline (reference sequence). This CDR3 is built from 16 residues. Trimming took 5 bases from V and 5 from J, leaving 18 bases between them. The CDR3 reads CASSYGRNRNNEKLFF. The CDR3 DNA reads TGTGCCAGTAGTTATGGGCGTAACAGGAACAATGAAAAACTGTTTTTT. Together with reference TRBV19 and TRBJ1-4, the CDR3 gives the full variable domain: DGGITQSPKYLFRKEGQNVTLSCEQNLNHDAMYWYRQDPGQGLRLIYYSQIVNDFQKGDIAEGYSVSREKKESFPLTVTSAQKNPTAFYLCASSYGRNRNNEKLFFGSGTQLSVL.

This clone was counted only a few times. This chain links TRBV28 with TRBJ2-3; D is perhaps TRBD1 (6 bases). Germline-derived CDR1 and CDR2 are MDHEN and SYDVKM. Trimming cost V 5 bases and J 7 bases, with 16 bases left between them. CDR3 length equals 14 residues. CDR3 bases: TGTGCCAGCAGTCCCGCCCAGGGGCCTTATACGCAGTATTTT. Translated, it gives CASSPAQGPYTQYF.

The rearrangement uses TRBV7-9 and TRBJ2-3; 7 positions agree with TRBD1. Germline CDR1 is SEHNR and CDR2 is FQNEAQ (reference sequence). J was trimmed by 4 bases and V by 1 base; bases with no gene match: 5. This CDR3 has 15 residues. Written as DNA, the CDR3 is TGTGCCAGCAGCTTAGGTGACAGGGCGGCAGATACGCAGTATTTT. It is translated as CASSLGDRAADTQYF.

This clone appeared a single time. CDR3 coding DNA: TGTGCCAGCAGCCCGACAGGTACGAACTATGGCTACACCTTC. This gives the protein CASSPTGTNYGYTF. The chain links TRBV6-5 to TRBJ1-2, with a possible D match to TRBD1 (6 bases). The CDR3 spans 14 residues. The germline gives CDR1 MNHEY, CDR2 SVGAGI. V shed 6 bases and J shed 2 bases, with 13 bases lying between them.

J is TRBJ1-3 and V is TRBV5-6; TRBD1 might be the D (5 bases). The germline V and J ends were trimmed by 3 bases and 2 bases, with 15 bases remaining between them. CDR1 is SGHDT, CDR2 YYEEEE, per germline. The CDR3 extends over 16 amino acids. CDR3 region: CASSWGFGGTGNTIYF. The CDR3 nucleotides are TGTGCCAGCAGCTGGGGGTTTGGGGGAACTGGAAACACCATATATTTT.

This chain uses TRBV18 with TRBJ2-7; 8 nucleotides align to TRBD2. V lost 2 bases, J lost 2 bases, and 2 bases stayed unmatched. Per the germline V gene, CDR1 is KGHSH and CDR2 is LQKENI. The CDR3 spans 14 residues. CDR3: CASSPKREPYEQYF. In DNA form, the CDR3 reads TGTGCCAGCTCACCAAAGCGGGAGCCCTACGAGCAGTACTTC.

V gene TRBV28 combines with J gene TRBJ2-7; D ambiguous. V gave up 7 bases and J gave up 0 bases, with 16 bases separating them. The CDR3 is 15 amino acids. Germline V lookup: CDR1 MDHEN, CDR2 SYDVKM. The CDR3 nucleotides are TGTGCCAGCATCCCCAATCGGGCGAGCTCCTACGAGCAGTACTTC. Its translation: CASIPNRASSYEQYF. Supplemented by reference TRBV28 and TRBJ2-7, the full variable domain reads DVKVTQSSRYLVKRTGEKVFLECVQDMDHENMFWYRQDPGLGLRLIYFSYDVKMKEKGDIPEGYSVSREKKERFSLILESASTNQTSMYLCASIPNRASSYEQYFGPGTRLTVT.

The chain couples TRBV5-1 to TRBJ2-2; 8 bases are a match to TRBD2. The CDR3 spans 15 residues. Germline CDR1 is SGHRS and CDR2 is YFSETQ. After removal of 5 bases from V and 0 bases from J, the junction contained 3 bases not matched to a gene. In nucleotides, the CDR3 is TGCGCCAGCAGTTCAGCGGGGGCGAACACCGGGGAGCTGTTTTTT. Residues: CASSSAGANTGELFF.

DNA of the CDR3: TGCGCCAGCAGCTTGGTTGGTGGGACGAACGGCTACACCTTC. It yields the protein CASSLVGGTNGYTF. The chain couples TRBV5-1 to TRBJ1-2; D is perhaps TRBD1 (5 bases). V dropped 0 bases and J dropped 8 bases, with 14 bases sitting between them. Germline V gene sequence: CDR1 SGHRS, CDR2 YFSETQ. This CDR3 comprises 14 residues.

V and J are TRBV6-5 and TRBJ2-7; D is perhaps TRBD1 (5 bases). The V end lost 2 bases, the J end lost 4 bases, and 15 bases lay between the germline ends. CDR3 length: 15 amino acids. The germline CDR1 and CDR2 sequences are MNHEY and SVGAGI. CDR3 sequence: CASSYGARRPYEQYF. The CDR3 DNA sequence: TGTGCCAGCAGTTACGGGGCTAGGCGGCCATACGAGCAGTACTTC.

CDR3 loop: CASSRGTGDYGYTF. For the CDR3, the DNA is TGTGCCAGCAGCAGAGGGACAGGGGACTATGGCTACACCTTC. The chain joins TRBV7-3 to TRBJ1-2; 10 bases are shared with TRBD1. Germline CDR1 is SGHTA and CDR2 is FQGTGA. The CDR3 loop spans 14 amino acids. After removal of 5 bases from V and 3 bases from J, the junction contained 3 bases not matched to a gene. Variable domain in full (rest from reference TRBV7-3 and TRBJ1-2): GAGVSQTPSNKVTEKGKYVELRCDPISGHTALYWYRQSLGQGPEFLIYFQGTGAADDSGLPNDRFFAVRPEGSVSTLKIQRTERGDSAVYLCASSRGTGDYGYTFGSGTRLTVV.

This clone was recorded a few times. The chain recombines TRBV7-9 with TRBJ1-4; D call uncertain. Germline V gene sequence: CDR1 SEHNR, CDR2 FQNEAQ (reference sequence). Trimming stripped 6 bases from V and 1 base from J, with 9 bases between. The CDR3 is 14 residues long. CDR3 in amino acids: CASSRGITNEKLFF. CDR3 in DNA: TGTGCCAGCAGTAGAGGGATAACTAATGAAAAACTGTTTTTT.

This clone has more than one count but fewer than ten. The chain carries TRBV7-6 and TRBJ2-1; D is possibly TRBD1 or TRBD2 (5 bases each). The CDR3 runs to 15 residues. Trimming took off 3 bases at V and 4 bases at J, with 13 bases between the two ends. The germline V gene encodes CDR1 SGHVS and CDR2 FNYEAQ. The CDR3 bases are TGTGCCAGCAGCTTGGAGGACACCTTTTACAATGAGCAGTTCTTC. Protein product: CASSLEDTFYNEQFF.